These T cell receptor beta chains were read from a single sample in a study of OX40 agonist ivuxolimab in advanced cancers. The table came from immunoSEQ multiplex PCR; TCRdb's copy has only in-frame clones and leaves some out. The sample has about 38,000 clones; approximately 80% are singletons. This material consisted of CD4+ or CD8+ T cells sorted from blood, taken in a trial of the OX40 agonist ivuxolimab. The receptors were gathered from an adult with an advanced solid tumor such as melanoma, head and neck, liver or kidney cancer. Each CDR3 is given with its conserved first and last residue. A D gene is named only where the DNA matches it firmly. Only part of the rows carry a size: once, few, many, or a class if the clone is expanded.

CDR3nt	CDR3aa	abundance	d_gene	v_gene	j_gene
TGTGCCAGCAGTGAATACGAGCAGTACTTC	CASSEYEQYF	.	.	TRBV2	TRBJ2-7
TGTGCCAGCAGTTTGGGGGGATGGAGTGAAAAACTGTTTTTT	CASSLGGWSEKLFF	.	.	TRBV27	TRBJ1-4
TGTGCCAGCAGCTTGTTCTCGGGCGGAAACGAGCAGTACTTC	CASSLFSGGNEQYF	.	.	TRBV5-6	TRBJ2-7
TGCGCCAGCAGCTTTCGAATACCGGGACAGGGGAATACCTACGAGCAGTACTTC	CASSFRIPGQGNTYEQYF	.	TRBD1	TRBV5-1	TRBJ2-7
TGTGCCAGCATTTCCGGGCCGAGCTCCTATAATTCACCCCTCCACTTT	CASISGPSSYNSPLHF	.	.	TRBV2	TRBJ1-6
TGCGCCAGCAGTGATAGGGGACAGATGAACACTGAAGCTTTCTTT	CASSDRGQMNTEAFF	.	TRBD1	TRBV10-2	TRBJ1-1
TGTGCCAGCAGTTACTTAGGGGGAGGGGAGCAGTACTTC	CASSYLGGGEQYF	.	.	TRBV6-5	TRBJ2-7
TGTGCCAGCAGCTTTTTTGGGGCCTACGAGCAGTACTTC	CASSFFGAYEQYF	.	.	TRBV7-6	TRBJ2-7
TGCAGTGCGTCTCGGGAGAGGGGAGCTTTCTTT	CSASRERGAFF	few	.	TRBV20-1	TRBJ1-1
TGTGCCAGCAGCGTAGCTTCCCGAGACAGCGTAACCGGGGAGCTGTTTTTT	CASSVASRDSVTGELFF	once	.	TRBV9	TRBJ2-2
TGTGCCAGCAGTGCCGGTGGACAGGGCTTCGAGCAGTACTTC	CASSAGGQGFEQYF	once	TRBD1	TRBV6-1	TRBJ2-7
TGTGCCAGCAGTTCCACACTGACTAGCGGGAGTCCGTACGAGCAGTACTTC	CASSSTLTSGSPYEQYF	.	TRBD2	TRBV7-6	TRBJ2-7
TGTGCCAGCAGTGAGTCCCACGGGCTCTACGAGCAGTACTTC	CASSESHGLYEQYF	once	.	TRBV2	TRBJ2-7
TGCGCCAGCAGCCAAGCACGGGCTGGGGCCAACGTCCTGACTTTC	CASSQARAGANVLTF	once	.	TRBV4-1	TRBJ2-6
TGTGCCAGCAGTGGATCTGTGGGGATTTATAATTCACCCCTCCACTTT	CASSGSVGIYNSPLHF	.	.	TRBV6-1	TRBJ1-6
TGTGCCAGCAGTGGGGGGAGGGCGGGTCAGCCCCAGCATTTT	CASSGGRAGQPQHF	.	.	TRBV27	TRBJ1-5
TGTGCCAGTAAAAGACAGGGGGCTAACTATGGCTACACCTTC	CASKRQGANYGYTF	.	TRBD1	TRBV19	TRBJ1-2
TGTGCCAGCAGTGAACGAGGTTATTTTGAAGCTTTCTTT	CASSERGYFEAFF	.	.	TRBV6-1	TRBJ1-1
TGTGCCAGTAGTATAGTTACGGGTAGGGGCAATGAGCAGTTCTTC	CASSIVTGRGNEQFF	.	.	TRBV19	TRBJ2-1
TGCGCCAGCAGCCAAGGTCGGCACACCTACTATGGCTACACCTTC	CASSQGRHTYYGYTF	.	.	TRBV4-3	TRBJ1-2
TGTGCCAGCAGCGACGATACTAGGGAATCTTTTGAGCAGTTCTTC	CASSDDTRESFEQFF	once	.	TRBV6-5	TRBJ2-1
TGTGCCAGCAGTTACCCCCGACAGGGAGGGGACAATGAGCAGTTCTTC	CASSYPRQGGDNEQFF	.	.	TRBV6-5	TRBJ2-1
TGTGCCAGTATGGGGACTAGCGGTGCGGGTGAGCAGTACTTC	CASMGTSGAGEQYF	few	TRBD2	TRBV19	TRBJ2-7
TGTGCCAGTAGTGATCCAGGGGGATCGAACACTGAAGCTTTCTTT	CASSDPGGSNTEAFF	.	TRBD1	TRBV19	TRBJ1-1
TGCGCCAGCAGTCAAGCGCGGGCTGCGAACACTGAAGCTTTCTTT	CASSQARAANTEAFF	.	.	TRBV23-1	TRBJ1-1
TGTGCCAGCGGGCCTAATGAGCAGTTCTTC	CASGPNEQFF	few	.	TRBV6-6	TRBJ2-1
TGTGCCAGTAGTATTAGGCGGGGTTACCAAGAGACCCAGTACTTC	CASSIRRGYQETQYF	.	.	TRBV19	TRBJ2-5
TGTGCCAGCAGCTTCGCGAGACAGCTAAACTATGGCTACACCTTC	CASSFARQLNYGYTF	.	.	TRBV5-6	TRBJ1-2
TGTGCCAGCTCACCCCTTGGACAGGGGGCTGGGCAGTTCTTC	CASSPLGQGAGQFF	.	TRBD1	TRBV18	TRBJ2-1
TGTGCCAGCAGCTTGTCCCCCGACATGGACTACGAGCAGTACTTC	CASSLSPDMDYEQYF	.	.	TRBV5-5	TRBJ2-7
TGTGCCAGCAGCTTAGATGCAGGGGGGGAGACCCAGTACTTC	CASSLDAGGETQYF	.	.	TRBV7-6	TRBJ2-5
TGTGCCAGCAGCCCCGGGGACGAGCAGTACTTC	CASSPGDEQYF	.	.	TRBV9	TRBJ2-7
TGTGCCAGCAGCACGGACAGGGATTCACCCCTCCACTTT	CASSTDRDSPLHF	.	TRBD1	TRBV6-1	TRBJ1-6
TGTGCCAGCTCACCATCCGGACAGTACTATGGCTACACCTTC	CASSPSGQYYGYTF	.	.	TRBV18	TRBJ1-2
TGTGCCTACCAAGGCCGGACAGGCTCCTACAATGAGCAGTTCTTC	CAYQGRTGSYNEQFF	.	TRBD1	TRBV30	TRBJ2-1
TGTGCCAGCAACTGGGACTTCTCCGGGGAGCTGTTTTTT	CASNWDFSGELFF	.	.	TRBV2	TRBJ2-2
TGCGCCAGCAGCTTGCTTAGGGATTCCTCCGAGCAGTACTTC	CASSLLRDSSEQYF	.	.	TRBV5-1	TRBJ2-7
TGTGCCAGCAGTTTATCGCTTGAGGGTTGGGGCTACACCTTC	CASSLSLEGWGYTF	.	.	TRBV6-6	TRBJ1-2
TGTGCCAGCAGTGATGCAGGGGGCTCCTACGAGCAGTACTTC	CASSDAGGSYEQYF	.	TRBD1	TRBV2	TRBJ2-7
TGTGCCAGCAGTGGTCGACAGGGTTTGACCGGGGAGCTGTTTTTT	CASSGRQGLTGELFF	.	TRBD1	TRBV2	TRBJ2-2
TGTGCCAGCAGCCCGGGGGACACAGATACGCAGTATTTT	CASSPGDTDTQYF	once	.	TRBV5-4	TRBJ2-3
TGTGCCAGCAGCGTAGCTCCAAGACAGACCTACGAGCAGTACTTC	CASSVAPRQTYEQYF	.	.	TRBV9	TRBJ2-7
TGTGCCAGCAGTGAAGATTGGCTGGACTCCTACAATGAGCAGTTCTTC	CASSEDWLDSYNEQFF	.	.	TRBV6-1	TRBJ2-1
TGTGCCTGGAGTGTTCCGCTAGCGGGAGGGTATGAGCAGTTCTTC	CAWSVPLAGGYEQFF	.	TRBD2	TRBV30	TRBJ2-1
TGTGCCAGTAGTACCGGACGAAACTCTGGGGCCAACGTCCTGACTTTC	CASSTGRNSGANVLTF	.	.	TRBV19	TRBJ2-6
TGCGCCAGCAGCCCGGACGGGAACTCCTACGAGCAGTACTTC	CASSPDGNSYEQYF	.	.	TRBV5-1	TRBJ2-7
TGCGCCAGCAGCCAAGGGGGCCCGGGGCGCGATGAGCAGTTCTTC	CASSQGGPGRDEQFF	.	.	TRBV4-1	TRBJ2-1
TGTGCCAGCAGTGTTACAGGGGTGAACACTGAAGCTTTCTTT	CASSVTGVNTEAFF	.	TRBD1	TRBV25-1	TRBJ1-1
TGTGCCAGCAGCTTAGAGTACCAAAAAACCAATGAGCAGTTCTTC	CASSLEYQKTNEQFF	.	.	TRBV7-2	TRBJ2-1
TGTGCCAGTAGAATTAAGGGACAGGGGGCGTACGAGCAGTACTTC	CASRIKGQGAYEQYF	.	TRBD1	TRBV19	TRBJ2-7
TGTGCCAGCAGCCCCGGCCGGGACAACACCTACGAGCAGTACTTC	CASSPGRDNTYEQYF	.	.	TRBV5-4	TRBJ2-7
TGTGCCAGTAGTGGCGGGACAGGGCTGGGGTACGAGCAGTACTTC	CASSGGTGLGYEQYF	.	TRBD1	TRBV19	TRBJ2-7
TGCGCCAGCAGTGGAAACGTCGACCAGCCCCAGCATTTT	CASSGNVDQPQHF	.	.	TRBV10-1	TRBJ1-5